The sequence of this T cell receptor beta chain was determined in a study of shared clonotypes between healthy human individuals. Study-level information: Each donor contributed plates that comprised three CD4 naive, three CD4 memory, two CD8 naive and one CD8 memory.

Points from the study as a whole: Estimated clonotype richness was generally higher in naive than memory subsets.

As concerns this clone: Its matching antigen is unknown.

Germline assignment: CDR1 SGHNT and CDR2 YYREEE (reference sequence). This CDR3 comprises 13 residues. After removal of 4 bases from V and 2 bases from J, the junction contained 3 bases not matched to a gene. Samples underwent the assay at deep level. Assay: immunoSEQ multiplex PCR; the TCRdb copy retains only in-frame clones and omits some. The top ten hold 0.39% of the sample, which has a few million clones, 85% to 95% seen once. The sequenced sample consisted of naive CD4+ T cells from PBMCs. The subset: CD45RA+ positively selected. This sequence was found in a man between 18 and 35 years old in good health. Some clones in this sample may be carry-over from other donors' samples. The rearrangement joins TRBV5-4 to TRBJ2-7; 7 bases are a match to TRBD1. As DNA, the CDR3 is TGTGCCAGCAGCGCGACAGGGCCCTACGAGCAGTACTTC. It codes for CASSATGPYEQYF.